This TCR beta chain was profiled in a study of cytomegalovirus exposure and HLA in healthy donors. This PCR relied on a set of 60 Vbeta primers and 13 Jbeta primers. Only in-frame clones appear in the TCRdb table, and some are missing; sequencing was by immunoSEQ multiplex PCR. The table lists around 99,000 clones, roughly 70% of them singletons. The V end lost 0 bases, the J end lost 1 base, and 7 bases lay between the germline ends. There are 14 residues in the CDR3. CDR1 GTSNPN and CDR2 SVGIG come from the germline V gene (reference sequence). This clone was detected once. The chain employs TRBV30 and TRBJ1-3; D possibly corresponds to TRBD1 (5 bases). The sample consisted of PBMCs. This receptor was taken from a woman between 35 and 50 years old in good health and CMV-seropositive. In DNA, the CDR3 is TGTGCCTGGAGTGTAGGACAATCTGGAAACACCATATATTTT. Translated: CAWSVGQSGNTIYF. Drawing the rest from reference TRBV30 and TRBJ1-3, the complete variable domain is SQTIHQWPATLVQPVGSPLSLECTVEGTSNPNLYWYRQAAGRGLQLLFYSVGIGQISSEVPQNLSASRPQDRQFILSSKKLLLSDSGFYLCAWSVGQSGNTIYFGEGSWLTVV.